A selection of T cell receptor beta chains follows, all from one sample in a study of T cells in Graves' hyperthyroidism and ophthalmopathy. A single record per CDR3 protein comes from TCRdb applying MiXCR to the multiplex PCR reads. There are hundreds of thousands of distinct CDR3 sequences in the sample; over 12% occur only once, and around 28% lies in the top ten. Sequencing was performed on blood. Receptors were obtained from a man in his fifties with Graves' ophthalmopathy. Each CDR3 is given with its conserved first and last residue. The order of the fields is V gene, J gene, clone size, D gene, CDR3 length, CDR3 DNA, CDR3 protein. D genes are given only for firm matches. Some rows have no size entry. The others give once, few or many, or a class for an expanded clone.

V: TRBV7-8; J: TRBJ2-5; size: many; D: TRBD2; length: 14; DNA: TGTGCCAGCAGCTTAGGTCGACTAGCCCGAACCCAGTACTTC; CDR3: CASSLGRLARTQYF
V: TRBV30; J: TRBJ1-3; size: many; D: NA; length: 15; DNA: TGTGCCTGGAGTGGTGAGGAGGGGGCTGGAAACACCATATATTTT; CDR3: CAWSGEEGAGNTIYF
V: TRBV20-1; J: TRBJ2-3; size: many; D: NA; length: 11; DNA: TGCAGTGCTAGTTGGGGGGATACGCAGTATTTT; CDR3: CSASWGDTQYF
V: TRBV20-1; J: TRBJ1-1; size: NA; D: NA; length: 12; DNA: TGCAGTGCTAGAGTGGCGAACACTGAAGCTTTCTTT; CDR3: CSARVANTEAFF
V: TRBV10-3; J: TRBJ1-1; size: many; D: NA; length: 13; DNA: TGTGCCATCAGCCCCGGGTTGGACACTGAAGCTTTCTTT; CDR3: CAISPGLDTEAFF
V: TRBV24-1; J: TRBJ2-1; size: many; D: TRBD1; length: 16; DNA: TGTGCCACCACAAACTCCGGGACAGAATCTTACAATGAGCAGTTCTTC; CDR3: CATTNSGTESYNEQFF
V: TRBV3-1; J: TRBJ2-1; size: many; D: TRBD1; length: 14; DNA: TGTGCCAGCAGCCAGATGACAGGGGAGAATGAGCAGTTCTTC; CDR3: CASSQMTGENEQFF
V: TRBV7-9; J: TRBJ2-1; size: many; D: TRBD2; length: 16; DNA: TGTGCCGTGGACCCAGGGAGCGGGAGTAGGTCTGGTGAGCAGTTCTTC; CDR3: CAVDPGSGSRSGEQFF
V: TRBV2; J: TRBJ1-2; size: many; D: NA; length: 14; DNA: TGTGCCAGCCACACCTCGACAGGTTTGAGGGGCTACACCTTC; CDR3: CASHTSTGLRGYTF
V: TRBV11-2; J: TRBJ2-7; size: many; D: TRBD2; length: 16; DNA: TGTGCCAGCAGCTTTACCTTACTAGCGGGGGCCTACGAGCAGTACTTC; CDR3: CASSFTLLAGAYEQYF
V: TRBV19; J: TRBJ2-2; size: NA; D: TRBD2; length: 17; DNA: TGTGCCAGTAGTATAGATCGGGGGGTTCCGAACACCGGGGAGCTGTTTTTT; CDR3: CASSIDRGVPNTGELFF
V: TRBV6-1; J: TRBJ2-7; size: NA; D: TRBD2; length: 15; DNA: TGTGCCAGCACGATGGCTAGCGGAAGATACAATGAGCAGTACTTC; CDR3: CASTMASGRYNEQYF
V: TRBV6-1; J: TRBJ2-7; size: NA; D: NA; length: 16; DNA: TGTGCCAGCACCGGGTCTGGTGTTGGGGGGCTAGTCGAGCAGTACTTC; CDR3: CASTGSGVGGLVEQYF
V: TRBV12-3/TRBV12-4; J: TRBJ1-6; size: many; D: NA; length: 12; DNA: TGTGCCAGCAGTTTATTCGATTCACCCCTCCACTTT; CDR3: CASSLFDSPLHF
V: TRBV28; J: TRBJ2-1; size: few; D: TRBD1; length: 18; DNA: TGTGCCAGCAGACACCCCGGGGCCGGGACAGGAGCCTACAATGAGCAGTTCTTC; CDR3: CASRHPGAGTGAYNEQFF
V: TRBV5-1; J: TRBJ2-5; size: few; D: TRBD1; length: 15; DNA: TGCGCCAGCAGCCCACCGGACAGGGCGGGGGAGACCCAGTACTTC; CDR3: CASSPPDRAGETQYF